This T cell receptor (beta chain) was obtained from a study of technical replicates of blood from a few donors. Profiled with immunoSEQ multiplex PCR; TCRdb holds only in-frame clones, not every one. The profile shows some 80,000 clones, over 85% of them singletons. This clonotype was sampled from a human donor in good health. The sequencing sample was made of T cells isolated from PBMCs.

In DNA form, the CDR3 reads TGTGCCAGTATAAGGACAGGGGTACAAGTGGGGACAGGGGGCAGGGGGGTGCACTATGGCTACACCTTC. Protein sequence: CASIRTGVQVGTGGRGVHYGYTF. The chain carries TRBV19 and TRBJ1-2; 12 positions match TRBD1. Germline-derived CDR1 and CDR2 are LNHDA and SQIVND (reference sequence). CDR3 length: 23 amino acids. Trimming at V came to 7 bases and at J to 3 bases, leaving 30 bases not matched to a gene. Filled out from reference TRBV19 and TRBJ1-2, the complete variable domain reads DGGITQSPKYLFRKEGQNVTLSCEQNLNHDAMYWYRQDPGQGLRLIYYSQIVNDFQKGDIAEGYSVSREKKESFPLTVTSAQKNPTAFYLCASIRTGVQVGTGGRGVHYGYTFGSGTRLTVV.